Shown below are 21 T cell receptor beta chains from a single sample sequenced in a study of monozygotic twins with inflammatory bowel disease. TCRdb reanalyzed the 5' RACE reads, giving one entry per CDR3 protein sequence and no DNA. The sample table sets out nearly 450,000 distinct CDR3 sequences. Sequenced input: blood. The receptor set was obtained from a human donor with ulcerative colitis or Crohn's disease, or a healthy co-twin of an affected twin (not recorded which).

J is TRBJ2-2 and V is TRBV2. Germline CDR1 reads SNHLY; CDR2 reads FYNNEI. This CDR3 spans 15 amino acids. This CDR3 reads CASSLIEQNTGELFF.

This chain uses TRBV28 with TRBJ2-5; TCRdb lists TRBD1, though no DNA is available to test this call. Germline loops: CDR1 MDHEN, CDR2 SYDVKM. The CDR3 sequence is 15 residues long. CDR3 sequence: CASSSLDREQETQYF. The full variable domain, in which reference TRBV28 and TRBJ2-5 provide the parts outside the CDR3, is DVKVTQSSRYLVKRTGEKVFLECVQDMDHENMFWYRQDPGLGLRLIYFSYDVKMKEKGDIPEGYSVSREKKERFSLILESASTNQTSMYLCASSSLDREQETQYFGPGTRLLVL.

This chain connects TRBV5-6 to TRBJ2-7. Per germline, CDR1 SGHDT and CDR2 YYEEEE. This CDR3 has 14 residues. Here the CDR3 reads CASIPRSTSYEQYF.

The rearrangement uses TRBV6-5 and TRBJ2-3. This CDR3 has 16 residues. Germline CDR1 is MNHEY and CDR2 is SVGAGI. The CDR3: CASSYSAGSTGDTQYF.

The gene calls are TRBV5-1 and TRBJ2-5; the TRBD2 assignment by TCRdb is unverifiable without DNA. The germline CDR1 and CDR2 sequences are SGHRS and YFSETQ. The CDR3 is made up of 16 amino acids. The CDR3 loop is CASSPGLAGFQETQYF.

The chain is built from TRBV6-2 or TRBV6-3 and TRBJ2-3; TCRdb's D call of TRBD1 is untestable without DNA. Germline V gives CDR1 MNHEY, CDR2 SVGEGT. The CDR3 has 14 amino acids. CDR3 region: CASSIPQGPDTQYF.

The chain employs TRBV27 and TRBJ2-3; TCRdb returns TRBD2, unconfirmable since there is no DNA. Germline CDR1 reads MNHEY; CDR2 reads SMNVEV (reference sequence). This CDR3 has 15 residues. The CDR3 loop reads CASSRTSGETDTQYF.

J is TRBJ2-5 and V is TRBV28; TCRdb lists TRBD1, though no DNA is available to test this call. The V gene's germline CDR1 is MDHEN and CDR2 SYDVKM. CDR3 length: 15 amino acids. The CDR3 spells CASSTRGSQGETQYF.

The chain combines TRBV7-2 with TRBJ1-6; the D call of TRBD1 rests on TCRdb alone, since no DNA is present to check it. CDR1 and CDR2 from the germline V gene are SGHTA and FQGNSA. The CDR3 runs 17 residues. CDR3 amino acids: CASSLAPQGTLGSPLHF.

The CDR3 sequence: CASSLSQASGTYEQYF. The rearrangement uses TRBV27 and TRBJ2-7; no DNA is available, so the TRBD2 call from TCRdb remains unchecked. The CDR3 is 16 amino acids. From germline, CDR1 is MNHEY and CDR2 SMNVEV (reference sequence).

This sequence joins TRBV20-1 and TRBJ2-2; there is no DNA to check the TCRdb D call of TRBD2. The V gene's germline CDR1 is DFQATT and CDR2 SNEGSKA (reference sequence). The length of the CDR3 is 16 residues. The CDR3 loop is CSAIGGGGVGTGELFF.

The chain has TRBV12-3 or TRBV12-4 and TRBJ1-1. The CDR3 extends over 13 amino acids. The CDR3 spells CASSSRETTEAFF.

The chain joins TRBV19 to TRBJ1-1; as DNA is missing, the TRBD1 call by TCRdb cannot be tested. The CDR3 contains 15 residues. From germline, CDR1 is LNHDA and CDR2 SQIVND (reference sequence). The CDR3 loop reads CASKLQGSADTEAFF.

V and J are TRBV6-1 and TRBJ2-7; the D call of TRBD2 rests on TCRdb alone, since no DNA is present to check it. CDR3 length: 16 amino acids. Germline CDR1 and CDR2: MNHNS and SASEGT. The CDR3 spells CASMLATGLGSYEQYF.

The rearrangement joins TRBV20-1 to TRBJ1-3; TCRdb returns TRBD1, unconfirmable since there is no DNA. Germline V gene data show CDR1 as DFQATT and CDR2 as SNEGSKA (reference sequence). CDR3 length: 16 amino acids. The CDR3 is CSAPGQVEKGGNTIYF.

The chain links TRBV7-9 to TRBJ1-5; the D call of TRBD1 rests on TCRdb alone, since no DNA is present to check it. This CDR3 is built from 15 residues. CDR1 and CDR2 from the germline V gene are SEHNR and FQNEAQ (reference sequence). The CDR3 protein is CASPKQGASNQPQHF.

The rearrangement links TRBV5-4 to TRBJ1-1. Per germline, CDR1 SGHNT and CDR2 YYREEE (reference sequence). The CDR3 runs to 13 residues. The CDR3 region is CASSLSQGPEAFF.

This chain joins TRBV11-2 and TRBJ2-1; as DNA is missing, the TRBD2 call by TCRdb cannot be tested. Germline V CDR1 and CDR2: SGHAT, FQNNGV. The CDR3 consists of 18 residues. Here the CDR3 reads CASRAGTSGFSSYNEQFF.

The V call is TRBV30, the J call TRBJ2-7; the D call from TCRdb, TRBD1, cannot be confirmed without DNA. CDR3 size: 14 residues. Per germline, CDR1 GTSNPN and CDR2 SVGIG (reference sequence). The CDR3 protein is CAWSAGQGTYEQYF.

V usage is TRBV4-1 and J usage is TRBJ2-7; TCRdb outputs TRBD1, but without DNA this stays unchecked. The CDR3 covers 15 residues. Germline loops: CDR1 MGHRA, CDR2 YSYEKL. CDR3 residues: CASSQGQGGPYEQYF.

The chain combines TRBV7-2 with TRBJ1-3; TCRdb outputs TRBD1, but without DNA this stays unchecked. Germline-derived CDR1 and CDR2 are SGHTA and FQGNSA. The CDR3 has 16 residues. CDR3 residues: CASSLAGTVSGNTIYF.